Following are 15 T cell receptor beta chains from one sample sequenced in a study of blood T cell repertoires in COVID-19. Clones were sequenced by immunoSEQ multiplex PCR, and TCRdb holds only the in-frame ones, with some missing. This table holds about 42,000 clones, roughly 76% found once. What was sequenced was peripheral blood. These receptors were obtained from an older man with active or convalescent COVID-19.

This sequence joins TRBV11-1 and TRBJ1-2; 8 positions match TRBD1. Germline V lookup: CDR1 SGHAT, CDR2 FQDESV (reference sequence). Losses at the gene ends were 5 bases for V and 8 bases for J; bases not matched to a gene: 7. CDR3 length equals 13 residues. CDR3 DNA: TGTGCCAGCAGCCCCGGACAGGGTGACGGCTACACCTTC. Translating gives CASSPGQGDGYTF.

V is TRBV5-5 and J is TRBJ1-3; 12 positions match TRBD1. V dropped 2 bases and J dropped 2; count of bases not matched to a gene: 8. This CDR3 has 18 amino acids. Germline CDR1 reads SGHKS; CDR2 reads YYEKEE (reference sequence). The CDR3 loop is CASSFGTGGSLTGNTIYF. The CDR3 bases are TGTGCCAGCAGCTTCGGGACAGGGGGCAGCCTAACTGGAAACACCATATATTTT.

This rearrangement joins TRBV5-1 to TRBJ1-3; no firm D call. The length of the CDR3 is 15 residues. Trimming took 0 bases from V and 3 from J, leaving 10 bases between them. The germline V gene encodes CDR1 SGHRS and CDR2 YFSETQ. CDR3 sequence (DNA): TGCGCCAGCAGCTTGGCCTTGTCTTATGGAAACACCATATATTTT. Translation: CASSLALSYGNTIYF.

The chain employs TRBV2 and TRBJ2-6; a possible D gene is TRBD2 (6 bases). The germline V gene has CDR1 SNHLY and CDR2 FYNNEI. V gave up 3 bases and J gave up 1 base, with 13 bases separating them. This CDR3 is 17 amino acids long. This chain's CDR3 is CASSEEGGHSGANVLTF. The CDR3 DNA reads TGTGCCAGCAGTGAGGAGGGTGGACATTCTGGGGCCAACGTCCTGACTTTC.

This clone was detected a few times. The chain combines TRBV7-2 with TRBJ2-1; 7 bases align to TRBD1. This CDR3 is 16 amino acids long. Germline V gives CDR1 SGHTA, CDR2 FQGNSA. V shed 0 bases and J 7 bases; nucleotides not matched to a gene: 9. CDR3 nucleotides: TGTGCCAGCAGCTTAGCCAAACACGACAGGGCAAATGAGCAGTTCTTC. This gives the protein CASSLAKHDRANEQFF. Filled out from reference TRBV7-2 and TRBJ2-1, the complete variable domain reads GAGVSQSPSNKVTEKGKDVELRCDPISGHTALYWYRQSLGQGLEFLIYFQGNSAPDKSGLPSDRFSAERTGGSVSTLTIQRTQQEDSAVYLCASSLAKHDRANEQFFGPGTRLTVL.

The chain couples TRBV5-1 to TRBJ1-6, with no clear D. Germline V gene lookup returns CDR1 SGHRS and CDR2 YFSETQ. The V gene lost 0 bases and the J gene lost 7 bases, with 8 bases spanning the gap. The CDR3 runs to 14 residues. The DNA for the CDR3 is TGCGCCAGCAGCTTGGAGGAGGTCAATTCACCCCTCCACTTT. It translates to CASSLEEVNSPLHF.

The chain recombines TRBV18 with TRBJ1-1; 8 bases line up with TRBD1. V lost 0 bases and J lost 11; bases outside the gene matches: 8. Germline CDR1 KGHSH, CDR2 LQKENI. This CDR3 contains 14 residues. Here the CDR3 reads CASSPPARTGIAFF. CDR3 DNA sequence: TGTGCCAGCTCACCACCTGCCCGGACAGGGATTGCTTTCTTT.

V and J are TRBV30 and TRBJ2-7; 13 nucleotides line up with TRBD2. The CDR3 runs to 15 residues. V was pared by 1 base and J by 7 bases, with 7 bases of the junction left unmatched. CDR1 is GTSNPN and CDR2 is SVGIG in the germline V gene (reference sequence). The CDR3 loop is CAWSDLLAGGSEQYF. The CDR3 nucleotides read TGTGCCTGGAGTGACCTACTAGCGGGGGGGAGTGAGCAGTACTTC. Complete variable domain (other parts from reference TRBV30 and TRBJ2-7): SQTIHQWPATLVQPVGSPLSLECTVEGTSNPNLYWYRQAAGRGLQLLFYSVGIGQISSEVPQNLSASRPQDRQFILSSKKLLLSDSGFYLCAWSDLLAGGSEQYFGPGTRLTVT.

The gene calls are TRBV6-5 and TRBJ1-2, with D perhaps TRBD1 (5 bases). The V gene's germline CDR1 is MNHEY and CDR2 SVGAGI. V shed 10 bases and J shed 1 base, with 19 bases lying between them. The CDR3 spans 15 residues. The CDR3, as DNA: TGTGCCATAAAAACAGGCCATGACAATAACTATGGCTACACCTTC. Translation: CAIKTGHDNNYGYTF.

The chain links TRBV19 to TRBJ1-2; possibly TRBD1 for D (6 bases). Trimming shortened V by 1 base and J by 2 bases, and 11 bases separated the two germline ends. The V gene's germline CDR1 is LNHDA and CDR2 SQIVND (reference sequence). The CDR3 loop spans 15 amino acids. The CDR3 nucleotides read TGTGCCAGTAGTATAGCCTTTGGACAGAACTATGGCTACACCTTC. It yields the protein CASSIAFGQNYGYTF. Supplemented by reference TRBV19 and TRBJ1-2, the full variable domain reads DGGITQSPKYLFRKEGQNVTLSCEQNLNHDAMYWYRQDPGQGLRLIYYSQIVNDFQKGDIAEGYSVSREKKESFPLTVTSAQKNPTAFYLCASSIAFGQNYGYTFGSGTRLTVV.

This rearrangement joins TRBV5-1 to TRBJ2-1; D might be TRBD2 (5 bases). Germline values: CDR1 SGHRS, CDR2 YFSETQ. With 5 bases removed from V and 6 bases from J, the gap between germline ends came to 12 bases. This CDR3 is built from 13 residues. The CDR3 coding sequence is TGCGCCAGCAGTTCTTGGAGGAGCAATGAGCAGTTCTTC. Encoded protein: CASSSWRSNEQFF.

On this clone itself: At one end the junction does not follow the germline gene, possibly because of a read error. The J gene is TRBJ2-7, the V gene TRBV2; D remains unclear. The CDR3 loop spans 11 amino acids. Germline loops: CDR1 SNHLY, CDR2 FYNNEI. The CDR3 is CASLDSDEQYF. In DNA, the CDR3 is TGTGCCAGCTTAGACTCCGACGAGCAGTACTTC.

J is TRBJ2-3 and V is TRBV10-1, with D uncertain. Per the germline V gene, CDR1 is WNHNN and CDR2 is SYGVQD (reference sequence). The CDR3 runs to 13 residues. The V and J ends lost 5 bases and 1 base respectively, with 7 bases between them. In DNA, the CDR3 is TGCGCCAGCAGTTCACGGGGCACAGATACGCAGTATTTT. Residues: CASSSRGTDTQYF.

Sample share makes this clone medium-sized. Germline is not matched at one junction end, which may reflect a read error. V is TRBV4-1 and J is TRBJ1-6; D might be TRBD1 (6 bases). CDR3 size: 13 residues. Germline lookup yields CDR1 MGHRA and CDR2 YSYEKL. This chain's CDR3 is CASSQDRGGILFF. CDR3 in DNA: TGCGCCAGCAGCCAAGATAGGGGGGGAATTCTATTTTTT.

The V gene is TRBV19, the J gene TRBJ1-2; TRBD1 aligns across 10 bases. This CDR3 contains 14 residues. Germline assignment: CDR1 LNHDA and CDR2 SQIVND (reference sequence). J gave up 6 bases and V 7 bases, and 8 bases lay outside the gene matches. CDR3 nucleotide sequence: TGTGCCAGTAATCGACCCGGGACAGGGGATGGCTACACCTTC. Protein: CASNRPGTGDGYTF.